The 15 T cell receptor beta chains listed next were all sequenced from one sample in a study of pediatric ulcerative colitis. Repertoires were generated with immunoSEQ multiplex PCR, while TCRdb's copy carries only in-frame clones and drops some. The sample records tens of thousands of clones, about 80% being singletons. Sequencing was carried out using blood. The receptors shown here come from a boy aged 5 to 17 with moderate ulcerative colitis.

As to this clone: This specimen includes other DNA sequences encoding the same CDR3. The J gene is TRBJ2-3, the V gene TRBV27; 10 nucleotides line up with TRBD2. Germline V gene data show CDR1 as MNHEY and CDR2 as SMNVEV (reference sequence). With V trimmed by 4 bases and J by 1 base, 2 bases remained unmatched. This CDR3 has 15 residues. CDR3 coding DNA: TGTGCCAGCAGTTCACTAGCGGGGCGCACAGATACGCAGTATTTT. It is translated as CASSSLAGRTDTQYF.

The CDR3 spells CASSLRGGLGNEQFF. The CDR3 region has the DNA TGTGCCAGCAGTTTAAGAGGCGGGCTGGGGAATGAGCAGTTCTTC. The rearrangement links TRBV27 to TRBJ2-1; tentative D call: TRBD2 (5 bases). The CDR3 has 15 residues. V lost 2 bases and J 7 bases, leaving 15 bases between the germline ends. Germline V lookup: CDR1 MNHEY, CDR2 SMNVEV (reference sequence).

The chain employs TRBV5-1 and TRBJ1-5; D gene uncertain. V was pared by 3 bases and J by 3 bases, with 10 bases between. Germline V lookup: CDR1 SGHRS, CDR2 YFSETQ. The CDR3 is 14 amino acids. CDR3 region: CASSSGLYNQPQHF. CDR3 coding DNA: TGCGCCAGCAGCTCTGGATTGTACAATCAGCCCCAGCATTTT. Variable domain in full (rest from reference TRBV5-1 and TRBJ1-5): KAGVTQTPRYLIKTRGQQVTLSCSPISGHRSVSWYQQTPGQGLQFLFEYFSETQRNKGNFPGRFSGRQFSNSRSEMNVSTLELGDSALYLCASSSGLYNQPQHFGDGTRLSIL.

This clone was seen a single time. The CDR3 region is CSVEGGYRTEAFF. CDR3 sequence (DNA): TGCAGCGTTGAAGGCGGGTACAGGACTGAAGCTTTCTTT. V and J are TRBV29-1 and TRBJ1-1; D may be TRBD1 (5 bases). Deletions cut 1 base from V and 5 bases from J, with 11 bases between. The CDR3 length is 13 residues. Per the germline V gene, CDR1 is SQVTM and CDR2 is ANQGSEA.

The chain recombines TRBV29-1 with TRBJ1-1; maybe TRBD1 (6 bases). The V gene's germline CDR1 is SQVTM and CDR2 ANQGSEA. The CDR3 totals 13 residues. Trimming took off 2 bases at V and 8 bases at J, with 15 bases between the two ends. For the CDR3, the DNA is TGCAGCGTTGAATGGACAGCAGCTGTCGAAGCTTTCTTT. This codes for CSVEWTAAVEAFF.

This clone was detected a few times. This chain links TRBV11-2 with TRBJ1-2, with 8 bases aligning to TRBD1. The CDR3 loop spans 13 amino acids. CDR1 and CDR2 from the germline V gene are SGHAT and FQNNGV. Trimming removed 5 bases from V and 6 bases from J; junction bases left unmatched: 5. The DNA of the CDR3 is TGTGCCAGCAGCCGTGACAGGGGAGATGGCTACACCTTC. Translated, it gives CASSRDRGDGYTF.

The chain joins TRBV7-9 to TRBJ2-7, with D maybe TRBD2 (5 bases). This CDR3 is 15 amino acids long. Germline CDR1 and CDR2: SEHNR and FQNEAQ (reference sequence). Trimming stripped 1 base from V and 3 bases from J, with 13 bases between. In DNA form, the CDR3 reads TGTGCCAGCAGCTTAGTGGACTCAATACACTACGAGCAGTACTTC. Its protein is CASSLVDSIHYEQYF.

V gene TRBV10-3 combines with J gene TRBJ1-2; D perhaps matches TRBD1 (5 bases). Trimming removed 9 bases from V and 4 bases from J, with 18 bases in between. This CDR3 is built from 14 residues. Germline loops: CDR1 ENHRY, CDR2 SYGVKD. The CDR3 nucleotides are TGTGCCATAAACCCGCTGGGGCAGATCTATGGCTACACCTTC. Translation gives CAINPLGQIYGYTF.

This sequence joins TRBV14 and TRBJ2-1, with D maybe TRBD1 (6 bases). The CDR3 consists of 15 residues. Germline V gives CDR1 SGHDN, CDR2 FVKESK. The V gene lost 4 bases and the J gene lost 5 bases, with 15 bases spanning the gap. The CDR3 DNA reads as TGTGCCAGCAGCCCGAGTGGGGGCCCCAACAATGAGCAGTTCTTC. This translates into CASSPSGGPNNEQFF.

The chain couples TRBV5-1 to TRBJ2-2; D gene uncertain. Germline assignment: CDR1 SGHRS and CDR2 YFSETQ. V lost 0 bases and J lost 1, with 7 bases in between. The CDR3 contains 15 residues. CDR3 residues: CASSLEVVNTGELFF. The CDR3 region has the DNA TGCGCCAGCAGCTTGGAGGTGGTGAACACCGGGGAGCTGTTTTTT.

The rearrangement uses TRBV5-4 and TRBJ1-2; 9 nucleotides align to TRBD1. In germline, CDR1 is SGHNT, CDR2 YYREEE (reference sequence). Trimming removed 3 bases from V and 8 bases from J; junction bases left unmatched: 11. The CDR3 consists of 15 residues. The CDR3 DNA sequence: TGTGCCAGCAGCTGGGGGACAGGGTTTATGGGCGGCTACACCTTC. As protein: CASSWGTGFMGGYTF.

The genes are TRBV9 and TRBJ2-7; D may be TRBD1 (6 bases). CDR3 length: 15 amino acids. Trimming removed 0 bases at V and 5 bases at J, with 15 bases between. Germline CDR1 is SGDLS and CDR2 is YYNGEE. The chain's CDR3 is CASSVEPRDNNEQYF. The CDR3 coding sequence is TGTGCCAGCAGCGTAGAACCCCGGGACAACAACGAGCAGTACTTC.

The J gene is TRBJ2-7, the V gene TRBV5-4; no firm D call. Per the germline V gene, CDR1 is SGHNT and CDR2 is YYREEE (reference sequence). V lost 4 bases and J lost 3, with 8 bases in between. The length of the CDR3 is 12 residues. In DNA, the CDR3 is TGTGCCAGCAGCCGGGCCGGCTACGAGCAGTACTTC. Translating it yields CASSRAGYEQYF.

This clone was seen only once. The chain has TRBV7-6 and TRBJ2-3; TRBD2 matches 12 bases. The CDR3 is 16 residues long. The germline CDR1 and CDR2 sequences are SGHVS and FNYEAQ. Trimming took 5 bases from V and 5 from J; bases not matched to a gene: 8. The CDR3 spells CASSTPSGGGGDTQYF. Written as DNA, the CDR3 is TGTGCCAGCAGCACACCTAGCGGGGGGGGAGGAGATACGCAGTATTTT.

The table lists this clone with a few counts. This chain connects TRBV27 to TRBJ2-7, with 9 bases aligning to TRBD1. CDR3 length: 14 residues. Looked up from germline, CDR1 is MNHEY and CDR2 is SMNVEV (reference sequence). The V and J ends lost 5 bases and 4 bases, in that order; junction bases with no gene match: 6. CDR3 DNA: TGTGCCAGCAGTATAGACAGGGGGGGGTACGAGCAGTACTTC. As protein: CASSIDRGGYEQYF.